Below are 12 T cell receptor beta chains sequenced from a single sample in a study of cytomegalovirus exposure and HLA in healthy donors. In the PCR, 60 Vbeta and 13 Jbeta primers were used. This table comes from immunoSEQ multiplex PCR, and its TCRdb copy is limited to in-frame clones, with some not included. The table shows around 120,000 clones, with about 73% occurring only once. Sequenced: PBMCs. These receptors originate from a woman between 40 and 55 years old in good health and CMV-seropositive.

The chain recombines TRBV13 with TRBJ2-4; D possibly corresponds to TRBD1 (6 bases). The CDR3 extends over 15 amino acids. The germline CDR1 and CDR2 sequences are PRHDT and FYEKMQ (reference sequence). Between the trimmed V and J ends, which lost 5 bases and 0 bases, there was a span of 11 bases. The CDR3 bases are TGTGCCAGCAGCCCGCCGGACAGAGCCAAAAACATTCAGTACTTC. Encoded protein: CASSPPDRAKNIQYF.

The chain has TRBV5-4 and TRBJ2-7, with D hard to call. The CDR3 extends over 14 amino acids. Between the trimmed V and J ends, which lost 2 bases and 1 base, there was a span of 10 bases. Germline CDR1 is SGHNT and CDR2 is YYREEE (reference sequence). The CDR3 loop reads CASSFARDSYEQYF. Here the CDR3 DNA reads TGTGCCAGCAGCTTTGCGAGAGATTCCTACGAGCAGTACTTC.

This sequence joins TRBV19 and TRBJ1-2; D unresolved. The V and J ends lost 1 base and 4 bases respectively, with 13 bases between them. Per germline, CDR1 LNHDA and CDR2 SQIVND (reference sequence). CDR3 size: 15 residues. In DNA form, the CDR3 reads TGTGCCAGTAGTATAGCGGACCGGGGTTCCTATGGCTACACCTTC. The encoded protein is CASSIADRGSYGYTF.

This chain links TRBV2 with TRBJ1-2; D is unclear. CDR3 length equals 15 residues. Germline loops: CDR1 SNHLY, CDR2 FYNNEI. Trimming removed 7 bases from V and 0 bases from J, with 15 bases in between. The CDR3 DNA sequence: TGTGCCAGCACCGAGAGGAGCACTGCTAACTATGGCTACACCTTC. Translated, it gives CASTERSTANYGYTF. The full variable domain, completed using reference TRBV2 and TRBJ1-2, is EPEVTQTPSHQVTQMGQEVILRCVPISNHLYFYWYRQILGQKVEFLVSFYNNEISEKSEIFDDQFSVERPDGSNFTLKIRSTKLEDSAMYFCASTERSTANYGYTFGSGTRLTVV.

The genes are TRBV21-1 and TRBJ1-1. TRBV21-1 is a listed pseudogene. The CDR3 covers 16 residues. The CDR3 region is CASSKEMDRADTEAFF. The DNA for the CDR3 is TGTGCCAGCAGCAAAGAAATGGATCGAGCGGACACTGAAGCTTTCTTT.

CDR3 in amino acids: CASSELPVTEAFF. CDR3 in DNA: TGTGCCAGTAGTGAACTGCCGGTCACTGAAGCTTTCTTT. The rearrangement joins TRBV19 to TRBJ1-1; D not resolved. Germline V CDR1 and CDR2: LNHDA, SQIVND (reference sequence). The ends were cut back, 5 bases at V and 4 bases at J, with 11 bases in the middle. This CDR3 contains 13 residues.

V gene TRBV18 combines with J gene TRBJ1-6, with D hard to call. V was shortened by 3 bases and J by 7 bases, with 10 bases between the two germline ends. This CDR3 region has 14 residues. Germline CDR1 KGHSH, CDR2 LQKENI. As DNA, the CDR3 is TGTGCCAGCTCACCCGCGGGTGGGAATTCACCCCTCCACTTT. The encoded protein is CASSPAGGNSPLHF.

The chain couples TRBV11-2 to TRBJ2-6; D is possibly TRBD2 (5 bases). Germline V CDR1 and CDR2: SGHAT, FQNNGV. The ends were cut back, 2 bases at V and 0 bases at J, with 11 bases in the middle. This CDR3 has 17 amino acids. The CDR3 bases are TGTGCCAGCAGCTTATCATACAGCGGCTCTGGGGCCAACGTCCTGACTTTC. Translation: CASSLSYSGSGANVLTF. Based on the CDR3 plus reference TRBV11-2 and TRBJ2-6, the full variable domain is EAGVAQSPRYKIIEKRQSVAFWCNPISGHATLYWYQQILGQGPKLLIQFQNNGVVDDSQLPKDRFSAERLKGVDSTLKIQPAKLEDSAVYLCASSLSYSGSGANVLTFGAGSRLTVL.

The chain links TRBV7-3 to TRBJ2-5; tentative D call: TRBD2 (5 bases). Trimming shortened V by 1 base and J by 5 bases, and 8 bases separated the two germline ends. CDR1 SGHTA and CDR2 FQGTGA come from the germline V gene. The CDR3 length is 13 residues. The CDR3 spells CASSLRAAETQYF. CDR3 nucleotides: TGTGCCAGCAGCTTAAGAGCGGCCGAGACCCAGTACTTC.

This clone was counted between two and nine times. Different DNA sequences within this sample yield the same CDR3. The rearrangement joins TRBV18 to TRBJ1-1, with D possibly being TRBD1 (6 bases). Trimming pared 2 bases from V and 3 bases from J, leaving 10 bases between. Germline CDR1 and CDR2: KGHSH and LQKENI. This CDR3 has 14 residues. This chain's CDR3 is CASSPLKGDTEAFF. CDR3 in DNA: TGTGCCAGCTCACCATTAAAGGGGGACACTGAAGCTTTCTTT.

In this sample, this clone turned up a few times. This chain joins TRBV10-3 and TRBJ1-1; D gene unclear. Between the trimmed V and J ends, which lost 0 bases and 1 base, there was a span of 3 bases. The CDR3 runs to 13 residues. Germline V lookup: CDR1 ENHRY, CDR2 SYGVKD. The CDR3 loop reads CAISESANTEAFF. CDR3 nucleotides: TGTGCCATCAGTGAGTCGGCGAACACTGAAGCTTTCTTT.

The chain joins TRBV5-1 to TRBJ2-2; the match to TRBD2 covers 7 bases. CDR1 SGHRS and CDR2 YFSETQ come from the germline V gene. The CDR3 extends over 14 amino acids. The V and J ends lost 5 bases and 5 bases, in that order; junction bases with no gene match: 6. Written as DNA, the CDR3 is TGCGCCAGCAGATCGGGACTATCAACCGGGGAGCTGTTTTTT. Amino acids: CASRSGLSTGELFF.